These 27 T cell receptor beta chains were sequenced from one sample in a study of blood T cell repertoires in COVID-19. TCRdb's copy holds only in-frame clones and misses some; the assay was immunoSEQ multiplex PCR. The repertoire has some 80,000 clones, roughly 78% of them found once; the top ten carry roughly a third. Sequenced sample: peripheral blood. The receptors originated from a man aged 55-75 years with COVID-19, enrolled during active disease.

This clone came up a few times. The chain is built from TRBV25-1 and TRBJ1-5, with 11 positions matching TRBD1. The CDR3 loop spans 18 amino acids. The germline CDR1 and CDR2 sequences are MGHDK and SYGVNS. Germline trimming cut 0 bases from V and 2 bases from J; bases unmatched to any gene: 6. CDR3 DNA sequence: TGTGCCAGCAGTGAATACGGACAGGGGGCGTTTGGCAATCAGCCCCAGCATTTT. This codes for CASSEYGQGAFGNQPQHF.

This clone was seen only a few times. J is TRBJ2-1 and V is TRBV7-6, with D perhaps TRBD2 (6 bases). CDR1 is SGHVS, CDR2 FNYEAQ, per germline. The CDR3 sequence is 16 residues long. V shed 5 bases and J shed 6 bases, with 20 bases lying between them. The CDR3 loop is CASSHGSGRGGNEQFF. The CDR3 coding sequence is TGTGCCAGCAGCCACGGGAGCGGTCGAGGCGGCAATGAGCAGTTCTTC. The full variable domain, rest sourced from reference TRBV7-6 and TRBJ2-1, is GAGVSQSPRYKVTKRGQDVALRCDPISGHVSLYWYRQALGQGPEFLTYFNYEAQQDKSGLPNDRFSAERPEGSISTLTIQRTEQRDSAMYRCASSHGSGRGGNEQFFGPGTRLTVL.

The chain employs TRBV6-5 and TRBJ2-7; TRBD1 aligns across 8 bases. CDR3 length equals 13 residues. CDR1 and CDR2 from the germline V gene are MNHEY and SVGAGI. V lost 6 bases and J lost 4; bases outside the gene matches: 5. The CDR3 DNA follows: TGTGCCAGCAGGACAGGGGAATCATACGAGCAGTACTTC. This codes for CASRTGESYEQYF.

The chain is built from TRBV7-9 and TRBJ1-4, with unresolved D. Trimming cost V 6 bases and J 0 bases, with 8 bases left between them. Germline V gene data show CDR1 as SEHNR and CDR2 as FQNEAQ (reference sequence). CDR3 length: 14 residues. CDR3 region: CASSLGATNEKLFF. CDR3 sequence (DNA): TGTGCCAGCAGTCTCGGAGCAACTAATGAAAAACTGTTTTTT.

This chain links TRBV5-8 with TRBJ1-4, with 7 positions matching TRBD1. CDR1 and CDR2 (germline): SGHTS, YDEGEE. CDR3 length: 16 amino acids. V trimming: 4 bases; J trimming: 6 bases; junction bases outside the gene matches: 12. The CDR3 sequence is CASSIRTGAEDEKLFF. The CDR3 DNA is TGTGCCAGCAGCATTCGAACAGGGGCTGAGGATGAAAAACTGTTTTTT. Drawing the rest from reference TRBV5-8 and TRBJ1-4, the complete variable domain is EAGVTQSPTHLIKTRGQQATLRCSPISGHTSVYWYQQALGLGLQFLLWYDEGEERNRGNFPPRFSGRQFPNYSSELNVNALELEDSALYLCASSIRTGAEDEKLFFGSGTQLSVL.

The chain recombines TRBV5-6 with TRBJ2-7; 9 bases map to TRBD2. This CDR3 region has 15 residues. Germline CDR1 and CDR2: SGHDT and YYEEEE. V gave up 3 bases and J gave up 4 bases; unmatched junction bases: 8. The chain's CDR3 is CASSSLGSGGYEQYF. The CDR3 nucleotides read TGTGCCAGCAGCTCCCTGGGTAGCGGGGGTTACGAGCAGTACTTC.

The genes are TRBV5-1 and TRBJ1-2; 7 nucleotides match TRBD1. With V trimmed by 0 bases and J by 6 bases, 11 bases remained unmatched. This CDR3 has 16 amino acids. The germline CDR1 and CDR2 sequences are SGHRS and YFSETQ. CDR3 coding DNA: TGCGCCAGCAGCTTGGAAATTCCGGGACAGCGTAATGGCTACACCTTC. Protein: CASSLEIPGQRNGYTF.

V is TRBV3-1 (or the pseudogene TRBV3-2) and J is TRBJ2-2; D gene uncertain. The germline CDR1 and CDR2 sequences are LGHDT and YNNKEL (reference sequence). The CDR3 loop spans 16 amino acids. Deletions cut 4 bases from V and 0 bases from J, with 12 bases between. The CDR3 bases are TGTGCCAGCAGCCTACGGTTTGCATCGAACACCGGGGAGCTGTTTTTT. Translated: CASSLRFASNTGELFF.

The rearrangement uses TRBV7-8 and TRBJ2-5; tentatively, D is TRBD2 (6 bases). The CDR3 is made up of 14 amino acids. CDR1 and CDR2 (germline): SGHVS, FQNEAQ. V was clipped by 1 base and J by 0 bases, with 6 bases between them. The DNA of the CDR3 is TGTGCCAGCAGCTTAGGGACTAACCAAGAGACCCAGTACTTC. It encodes CASSLGTNQETQYF.

This chain joins TRBV5-1 and TRBJ2-1, with 9 bases aligning to TRBD1. This CDR3 is built from 15 residues. V lost 5 bases and J lost 8; bases outside the gene matches: 11. Germline V gene sequence: CDR1 SGHRS, CDR2 YFSETQ. CDR3 bases: TGCGCCAGCAGTTTCGGACAGGGGTGGATAGATGAGCAGTTCTTC. This gives the protein CASSFGQGWIDEQFF.

This chain joins TRBV5-1 and TRBJ2-2; tentatively, D is TRBD1 (6 bases). This CDR3 region has 14 residues. V was pared by 0 bases and J by 6 bases, with 9 bases between. Germline V lookup: CDR1 SGHRS, CDR2 YFSETQ. The CDR3 reads CASSLVQGAGELFF. In nucleotides, the CDR3 is TGCGCCAGCAGCTTGGTACAGGGTGCCGGGGAGCTGTTTTTT.

This clone was seen many times. Within the sample, other DNA sequences also encode this same CDR3. The V gene is TRBV11-2, the J gene TRBJ1-3; no reliable D call. The CDR3 is 19 residues long. The germline V gene encodes CDR1 SGHAT and CDR2 FQNNGV. The germline V and J ends were trimmed by 5 bases and 0 bases, with 23 bases remaining between them. CDR3 region: CASSHPGGVPQHSGNTIYF. CDR3 in DNA: TGTGCCAGCAGCCACCCCGGCGGGGTTCCCCAACACTCTGGAAACACCATATATTTT.

This clone was picked up a small number of times. J is TRBJ2-2 and V is TRBV6-1; D uncertain. Germline lookup yields CDR1 MNHNS and CDR2 SASEGT. The CDR3 runs to 15 residues. Trimming pared 2 bases from V and 4 bases from J, leaving 11 bases between. In nucleotides, the CDR3 is TGTGCCAGCAGTGAACGTACAATCAGCACCGGGGAGCTGTTTTTT. It translates to CASSERTISTGELFF.

The chain combines TRBV6-2 or TRBV6-3 with TRBJ1-5, with unresolved D. CDR1 and CDR2 from the germline V gene are MNHEY and SVGEGT. V gave up 0 bases and J gave up 9 bases, with 21 bases separating them. CDR3 length: 17 residues. The CDR3 DNA reads TGTGCCAGCAGTTACTCGTTCGGCAGAGGCGTCTTGTGGCCCCAGCATTTT. Amino acid sequence: CASSYSFGRGVLWPQHF.

The J gene is TRBJ2-2, the V gene TRBV7-3, with TRBD1 matching 7 bases. Germline V CDR1 and CDR2: SGHTA, FQGTGA. The V and J ends lost 5 bases and 0 bases, in that order; junction bases with no gene match: 6. The CDR3 has 16 amino acids. CDR3: CASSLQGVANTGELFF. For the CDR3, the DNA is TGTGCCAGCAGCCTCCAGGGGGTAGCGAACACCGGGGAGCTGTTTTTT.

This clone was seen at least ten times. The V call is TRBV5-1, the J call TRBJ1-1; D perhaps matches TRBD1 (5 bases). Germline CDR1 is SGHRS and CDR2 is YFSETQ. The length of the CDR3 is 13 residues. V was cut by 5 bases and J by 1 base, with 9 bases left in between. CDR3 DNA: TGCGCCAGCAGACCGGGGGAGAACACTGAAGCTTTCTTT. This codes for CASRPGENTEAFF.

There are a few counts of this clone. The chain uses TRBV27 and TRBJ1-6; weak D call: TRBD1 (5 bases). The germline V gene encodes CDR1 MNHEY and CDR2 SMNVEV (reference sequence). This CDR3 spans 15 amino acids. V gave up 2 bases and J gave up 10 bases, with 15 bases separating them. For the CDR3, the DNA is TGTGCCAGCAGTTTAAATGGTCAGGGTTTCTCACCCCTCCACTTT. Protein product: CASSLNGQGFSPLHF.

The V gene is TRBV30, the J gene TRBJ2-1; 7 bases agree with TRBD2. The CDR3 length is 14 residues. CDR1 GTSNPN and CDR2 SVGIG come from the germline V gene (reference sequence). V was pared by 4 bases and J by 2 bases, with 5 bases of the junction left unmatched. CDR3 protein: CAWKLAIAYNEQFF. CDR3 DNA: TGTGCCTGGAAACTAGCGATAGCCTACAATGAGCAGTTCTTC.

The J gene is TRBJ2-7, the V gene TRBV6-2 or TRBV6-3, with a tentative D call TRBD2 (6 bases). The V and J ends lost 2 bases and 4 bases respectively, with 18 bases between them. The V gene's germline CDR1 is MNHEY and CDR2 SVGEGT. There are 16 residues in the CDR3. CDR3 amino acids: CASSYGGDFRDYEQYF. CDR3 nucleotides: TGTGCCAGCAGTTACGGAGGGGATTTCAGGGATTACGAGCAGTACTTC.

The V and J genes are TRBV9 and TRBJ2-3; perhaps TRBD1 as D (6 bases). Per germline, CDR1 SGDLS and CDR2 YYNGEE. V lost 3 bases and J lost 5, with 19 bases in between. The CDR3 is 16 amino acids. The CDR3 here is CASSAGPHRAGDTQYF. The CDR3 nucleotides are TGTGCCAGCAGCGCAGGACCCCACAGGGCGGGAGATACGCAGTATTTT.

The chain is built from TRBV2 and TRBJ1-5; D is possibly TRBD1 (6 bases). V dropped 6 bases and J dropped 4 bases, with 13 bases sitting between them. The germline V gene has CDR1 SNHLY and CDR2 FYNNEI. This CDR3 contains 14 residues. This CDR3 reads CASRADSQNQPQHF. CDR3 DNA sequence: TGTGCCAGCAGGGCGGACAGTCAAAATCAGCCCCAGCATTTT.

The V gene is TRBV18, the J gene TRBJ2-5; 9 nucleotides line up with TRBD1. Per the germline V gene, CDR1 is KGHSH and CDR2 is LQKENI. The trim removed 5 bases at V and 5 bases at J, leaving 6 bases unmatched. CDR3 size: 14 residues. CDR3 nucleotides: TGTGCCAGCTCATCTTCGGACAGGGGCGAGACCCAGTACTTC. Protein sequence: CASSSSDRGETQYF. The full variable domain, in which reference TRBV18 and TRBJ2-5 provide the parts outside the CDR3, is NAGVMQNPRHLVRRRGQEARLRCSPMKGHSHVYWYRQLPEEGLKFMVYLQKENIIDESGMPKERFSAEFPKEGPSILRIQQVVRGDSAAYFCASSSSDRGETQYFGPGTRLLVL.

The chain combines TRBV5-4 with TRBJ2-3; no definite D call. V was shortened by 0 bases and J by 0 bases, with 5 bases between the two germline ends. The CDR3 has 14 amino acids. CDR1 and CDR2 (germline): SGHNT, YYREEE (reference sequence). Here the CDR3 reads CASSLGPSTDTQYF. CDR3 coding DNA: TGTGCCAGCAGCTTGGGGCCAAGCACAGATACGCAGTATTTT.

The rearrangement uses TRBV5-1 and TRBJ2-5, with 9 bases aligning to TRBD1. The CDR3 is made up of 15 amino acids. J was trimmed by 5 bases and V by 4 bases; bases with no gene match: 9. The germline V gene encodes CDR1 SGHRS and CDR2 YFSETQ. The CDR3 loop reads CASSVGQGAGETQYF. CDR3 DNA sequence: TGCGCCAGCAGCGTGGGACAGGGCGCGGGGGAGACCCAGTACTTC.

CDR3 region: CASSSIDRVGEAFF. The CDR3 DNA follows: TGTGCCAGCAGCTCGATCGACAGGGTCGGTGAAGCTTTCTTT. The chain has TRBV5-5 and TRBJ1-1, with 7 bases aligning to TRBD1. The trim removed 3 bases at V and 7 bases at J, leaving 9 bases unmatched. CDR1 SGHKS and CDR2 YYEKEE come from the germline V gene (reference sequence). The CDR3 has 14 amino acids.

This clone was seen more than once but under ten times. V and J are TRBV7-9 and TRBJ2-1; 8 bases are shared with TRBD2. From germline, CDR1 is SEHNR and CDR2 FQNEAQ (reference sequence). The ends lost 4 bases at V and 7 bases at J; junction bases unmatched: 12. The CDR3 is 16 amino acids. In nucleotides, the CDR3 is TGTGCCAGCAGCTCAAATAGCGGGAAAGTCCAGAATGAGCAGTTCTTC. Its translation is CASSSNSGKVQNEQFF.

This chain uses TRBV5-5 with TRBJ2-7, with 10 bases identical to TRBD1. The CDR3 length is 17 residues. J was trimmed by 3 bases and V by 0 bases; bases with no gene match: 9. Per germline, CDR1 SGHKS and CDR2 YYEKEE (reference sequence). CDR3 nucleotides: TGTGCCAGCAGCTTGGTCCTAAGCGGGACAGGGGTCTACGAGCAGTACTTC. Encoded protein: CASSLVLSGTGVYEQYF.